Given below is one T cell receptor beta chain in context. The entry originates in a study of blood T cell repertoires in COVID-19. Trimming took 0 bases from V and 11 from J, leaving 15 bases between them. This CDR3 is 14 amino acids long. Germline V gives CDR1 SGDLS, CDR2 YYNGEE. Measured with immunoSEQ multiplex PCR; TCRdb has only the in-frame clones, and not every one. The profile covers 35,000 to 45,000 clones, with roughly 88% appearing a single time and roughly an eighth taken by the ten largest. The rearrangement joins TRBV9 to TRBJ1-3, with D tentatively TRBD1 (6 bases). The receptor was isolated from a human donor in a cohort sampled during active COVID-19. Sequencing was done on a sample of peripheral blood. The CDR3 sequence: CASSVEDSLGAIYF. The CDR3 DNA reads as TGTGCCAGCAGCGTAGAGGACAGCTTAGGGGCCATATATTTT.